This TCR beta chain emerged from a study of identical twins. Findings and caveats of the study: Invariant cells of the MAIT and iNKT types might have partly distorted the zero-insertion analyses. The abundant beta clonotypes from cord blood had fewer insertions, and memory repertoires had none of this.

With no exceptions, donors were healthy Caucasians. There are 14 residues in the CDR3. The germline V and J ends were trimmed by 4 bases and 1 base, with 8 bases remaining between them. Germline CDR1 LNHDA, CDR2 SQIVND (reference sequence). In TCRdb, the 5' RACE reads were re-called with MiXCR into one record per CDR3 protein. This sample has about 550,000 distinct CDR3 sequences, with 20% to 25% found just once. Only a few counts were recorded for this clonotype. Its antigen is unknown. These data were also filed under a second study, of yellow fever vaccine responses in identical twins. That study adds: Twins' vaccine T cell responses reportedly seemed partly convergent and partly personalized.

This chain joins TRBV19 and TRBJ2-1; a weak D match, TRBD1 (6 bases). Material: CD4+ T cells sorted from blood. This clonotype was obtained from a woman between 18 and 29 years old in good health. The CDR3 DNA reads TGTGCCAGTAGTAGAAGGGGGTCCTACAATGAGCAGTTCTTC. It translates to CASSRRGSYNEQFF.